One sample yielded the 17 T cell receptor beta chains listed below, sequenced in a study of blood T cell repertoires in COVID-19. Clones were read by immunoSEQ multiplex PCR, and TCRdb kept only the in-frame ones, dropping some. The sample carries 450,000 to 500,000 clones, less than 90% recorded once. Sequenced: PBMCs or T cells enriched from blood (not recorded which). These receptors were collected from a woman aged 55-69 years who had recovered from COVID-19.

The V and J genes are TRBV4-2 and TRBJ1-1; possible D gene TRBD1, 6 bases. V was shortened by 5 bases and J by 1 base, with 17 bases between the two germline ends. The CDR3 sequence is 16 residues long. Germline V CDR1 and CDR2: LGHNA, YNFKEQ. The CDR3 region is CASSYQTTGWNTEAFF. In DNA, the CDR3 is TGTGCCAGCAGCTACCAAACGACAGGCTGGAACACTGAAGCTTTCTTT.

The chain joins TRBV6-1 to TRBJ2-1; possible D gene TRBD2, 7 bases. Germline CDR1 and CDR2: MNHNS and SASEGT. This CDR3 is 16 amino acids long. Deletions cut 3 bases from V and 6 bases from J, with 18 bases between. The CDR3 sequence is CASSDFTRGLFNEQFF. The CDR3 region has the DNA TGTGCCAGCAGTGACTTCACGCGGGGGCTTTTCAATGAGCAGTTCTTC.

The rearrangement links TRBV6-2 or TRBV6-3 to TRBJ1-1; the D gene is possibly TRBD1 (6 bases). From germline, CDR1 is MNHEY and CDR2 SVGEGT. Trimming removed 2 bases at V and 5 bases at J, with 15 bases between. The CDR3 loop spans 15 amino acids. For the CDR3, the DNA is TGTGCCAGCAGTTACCTCGGGTACAGGGCGACTGAAGCTTTCTTT. Protein sequence: CASSYLGYRATEAFF.

The CDR3 DNA sequence: TGCGCCAGCAGCCAGAAGGGGGAGCTCTTTAATGAAAAACTGTTTTTT. Translating it yields CASSQKGELFNEKLFF. This sequence joins TRBV4-1 and TRBJ1-4; tentative D call: TRBD1 (6 bases). Looked up from germline, CDR1 is MGHRA and CDR2 is YSYEKL. This CDR3 has 16 amino acids. Trimming took 3 bases from V and 4 from J, leaving 15 bases between them.

The V gene is TRBV6-5, the J gene TRBJ2-7; TRBD1 might be the D (6 bases). This CDR3 has 14 amino acids. The V gene lost 6 bases and the J gene lost 2 bases, with 14 bases spanning the gap. The germline V gene has CDR1 MNHEY and CDR2 SVGAGI. The CDR3 bases are TGTGCCAGCAGCTCCGGGACATTTACCTACGAGCAGTACTTC. Its protein product is CASSSGTFTYEQYF.

CDR3 coding DNA: TGTGCCAGCAGCTTGAGTACGAGCTCCTACAATGAGCAGTTCTTC. It yields the protein CASSLSTSSYNEQFF. This sequence joins TRBV5-4 and TRBJ2-1; D is uncertain. The germline V gene encodes CDR1 SGHNT and CDR2 YYREEE (reference sequence). The V gene lost 1 base and the J gene lost 0 bases, with 8 bases spanning the gap. The CDR3 contains 15 residues.

The chain links TRBV27 to TRBJ1-5, with D possibly matching TRBD1 (5 bases). The V and J ends lost 4 bases and 4 bases respectively, with 14 bases between them. This CDR3 comprises 15 residues. CDR1 MNHEY and CDR2 SMNVEV come from the germline V gene (reference sequence). The CDR3: CASSSFLQGNQPQHF. As DNA, the CDR3 is TGTGCCAGCAGTTCCTTCCTCCAGGGTAATCAGCCCCAGCATTTT.

This CDR3 reads CATNGDRGRRGYTF. CDR3 DNA sequence: TGTGCCACCAACGGGGACAGGGGGCGACGTGGCTACACCTTC. V is TRBV19 and J is TRBJ1-2; TRBD1 matches at 12 bases. The CDR3 has 14 residues. Trimming at V came to 10 bases and at J to 7 bases, leaving 10 bases not matched to a gene. Germline V gene sequence: CDR1 LNHDA, CDR2 SQIVND (reference sequence). Based on the CDR3 plus reference TRBV19 and TRBJ1-2, the full variable domain is DGGITQSPKYLFRKEGQNVTLSCEQNLNHDAMYWYRQDPGQGLRLIYYSQIVNDFQKGDIAEGYSVSREKKESFPLTVTSAQKNPTAFYLCATNGDRGRRGYTFGSGTRLTVV.

In this sample, this clone turned up a few times. This chain joins TRBV2 and TRBJ1-2, with D possibly TRBD1 on 6 matching bases. The CDR3 is 13 residues long. Germline loops: CDR1 SNHLY, CDR2 FYNNEI. V shed 6 bases and J shed 4 bases, with 12 bases lying between them. For the CDR3, the DNA is TGTGCCAGCAGATCGGACAGTCCCTATGGCTACACCTTC. It specifies CASRSDSPYGYTF.

The chain links TRBV6-2 or TRBV6-3 to TRBJ1-5; D unresolved. Trimming stripped 2 bases from V and 5 bases from J, with 10 bases between. The CDR3 runs 14 residues. Germline CDR1 MNHEY, CDR2 SVGEGT. As DNA, the CDR3 is TGTGCCAGCAGTTACGTTTCCGGGGATCAGCCCCAGCATTTT. The encoded protein is CASSYVSGDQPQHF.

This chain links TRBV19 with TRBJ1-4; 10 positions agree with TRBD1. Germline values: CDR1 LNHDA, CDR2 SQIVND (reference sequence). The CDR3 extends over 16 amino acids. The junction had 9 bases not matched to a gene; V was cut back by 3 bases and J by 8 bases. CDR3 in DNA: TGTGCCAGTAGTATGGGCCGACAGGGGGCGGGGGAAAAACTGTTTTTT. This translates into CASSMGRQGAGEKLFF.

This chain uses TRBV4-1 with TRBJ2-4; 9 positions match TRBD2. The CDR3 length is 17 residues. Germline V CDR1 and CDR2: MGHRA, YSYEKL. V gave up 4 bases and J gave up 5 bases; unmatched junction bases: 12. The CDR3 DNA is TGCGCCAGCAGCCCAGTTGTGGCGGGGGGGCCGGAAAACATTCAGTACTTC. Residues: CASSPVVAGGPENIQYF.

The chain links TRBV4-1 to TRBJ2-2, with D unclear. CDR1 and CDR2 from the germline V gene are MGHRA and YSYEKL. The CDR3 is made up of 12 amino acids. V was shortened by 6 bases and J by 7 bases, with 9 bases between the two germline ends. The CDR3: CASRNPDGELFF. Here the CDR3 DNA reads TGCGCCAGCAGAAACCCAGACGGGGAGCTGTTTTTT.

V and J are TRBV5-1 and TRBJ2-7; D perhaps matches TRBD1 (7 bases). This CDR3 spans 14 amino acids. CDR1 and CDR2 (germline): SGHRS, YFSETQ. V was trimmed by 4 bases and J by 4 bases, leaving 15 bases between them. In DNA, the CDR3 is TGCGCCAGCAGCCCGGAGGGACAGCCTTACGAGCAGTACGTC. Its protein product is CASSPEGQPYEQYV.

The chain employs TRBV30 and TRBJ2-2; perhaps TRBD1 as D (5 bases). CDR1 and CDR2 (germline): GTSNPN, SVGIG (reference sequence). The CDR3 spans 16 residues. V lost 3 bases and J 0 bases, leaving 14 bases between the germline ends. The CDR3 sequence: CAWSARVFANTGELFF. In nucleotides, the CDR3 is TGTGCCTGGAGCGCCAGGGTGTTCGCGAACACCGGGGAGCTGTTTTTT.

V usage is TRBV11-2 and J usage is TRBJ2-7, with TRBD1 matching 10 bases. The CDR3 consists of 14 residues. With 5 bases clipped from V and 4 bases from J, the junction kept 5 bases outside the gene matches. Germline CDR1 is SGHAT and CDR2 is FQNNGV. The CDR3 is CASSPDRGLYEQYF. The DNA of the CDR3 is TGTGCCAGCAGCCCGGACAGGGGGTTGTACGAGCAGTACTTC.

This sequence joins TRBV7-2 and TRBJ2-6; 7 nucleotides match TRBD1. The CDR3 has 18 amino acids. V lost 4 bases and J lost 0; bases outside the gene matches: 9. Germline CDR1 is SGHTA and CDR2 is FQGNSA. This chain's CDR3 is CASSSTGSYISGANVLTF. CDR3 sequence (DNA): TGTGCCAGCAGCTCGACAGGGAGCTATATCTCTGGGGCCAACGTCCTGACTTTC.